The next 25 T cell receptor beta chains were all read from a single sample in a study of T cells in Graves' hyperthyroidism and ophthalmopathy. TCR beta CDR3 region amplification was performed from RNA transcripts. When the TCR CDR3 underwent first-round RT-PCR, the HTBI primer set was used. TCRdb reanalysed the multiplex PCR reads using MiXCR and keeps one entry per CDR3 protein. There are over 300,000 distinct CDR3 sequences in the sample; approximately 13% occur only once, and roughly 11% lies in the top ten. Sequencing used blood. The source of these receptors is a woman aged 55-70 years with Graves' hyperthyroidism.

This clonotype was seen only a few times. The chain couples TRBV3-1 to TRBJ1-2; TRBD1 matches 8 bases. Per the germline V gene, CDR1 is LGHDT and CDR2 is YNNKEL (reference sequence). Trimming at V came to 3 bases and at J to 2 bases, leaving 5 bases not matched to a gene. The CDR3 has 15 residues. CDR3 protein: CASSHSDRANYGYTF. CDR3 nucleotide sequence: TGTGCCAGCAGCCATTCGGACAGGGCGAACTATGGCTACACCTTC.

This clonotype has more than one count but fewer than ten. The V and J genes are TRBV4-1 and TRBJ2-1; 10 bases are a match to TRBD2. Trimming cost V 0 bases and J 8 bases; bases outside gene matches: 7. Germline CDR1 and CDR2: MGHRA and YSYEKL. The CDR3 loop spans 16 amino acids. The CDR3 loop is CASSQEGLAGVDEQFF. The CDR3 DNA follows: TGCGCCAGCAGCCAAGAAGGGCTAGCGGGAGTGGATGAGCAGTTCTTC.

This clonotype was observed many times. The chain uses TRBV5-1 and TRBJ2-7; 7 bases fit TRBD2. CDR1 SGHRS and CDR2 YFSETQ come from the germline V gene. The CDR3 runs 15 residues. V lost 4 bases to trimming and J lost 2 bases; unmatched junction nucleotides: 9. This chain's CDR3 is CASSLRASGTYEQYF. In nucleotides, the CDR3 is TGCGCCAGCAGCCTCCGGGCTAGCGGAACCTACGAGCAGTACTTC.

This clonotype was seen a few times. This chain connects TRBV19 to TRBJ1-1; D is possibly TRBD1 (5 bases). The CDR3 is 14 amino acids. The ends were cut back, 1 base at V and 7 bases at J, with 13 bases in the middle. Germline CDR1 is LNHDA and CDR2 is SQIVND (reference sequence). The CDR3 here is CASSIAFWDREAFF. The CDR3 DNA is TGTGCCAGTAGTATAGCCTTCTGGGACCGTGAAGCTTTCTTT.

This clonotype was seen at least ten times. The rearrangement joins TRBV6-1 to TRBJ2-7; TRBD2 might be the D (5 bases). Germline V gene data show CDR1 as MNHNS and CDR2 as SASEGT. The V and J ends lost 0 bases and 8 bases respectively, with 11 bases between them. This CDR3 spans 13 amino acids. CDR3 sequence: CASSEAPEAQQYF. As DNA, the CDR3 is TGTGCCAGCAGTGAAGCGCCGGAGGCCCAGCAGTACTTC.

This sequence joins TRBV28 and TRBJ2-1; 11 bases map to TRBD2. This CDR3 contains 19 residues. Per germline, CDR1 MDHEN and CDR2 SYDVKM. V lost 6 bases to trimming and J lost 0 bases; unmatched junction nucleotides: 13. CDR3 bases: TGTGCCAGCAGAGGGTCCGGGACTAGCGGCCTTAGCTCCTACAATGAGCAGTTCTTC. Translation gives CASRGSGTSGLSSYNEQFF.

This clonotype was observed many times. In nucleotides, the CDR3 is TGTGCCAGCAGCCGAGGACAGGGGGCTGACTATGGCTACACCTTC. It translates to CASSRGQGADYGYTF. The V and J genes are TRBV9 and TRBJ1-2; 11 positions agree with TRBD1. The germline CDR1 and CDR2 sequences are SGDLS and YYNGEE. Germline trimming cut 4 bases from V and 3 bases from J; bases unmatched to any gene: 5. CDR3 length equals 15 residues.

This clonotype was seen more than once but under ten times. The chain combines TRBV12-3 or TRBV12-4 with TRBJ2-7; TRBD2 might be the D (5 bases). This CDR3 contains 14 residues. V shed 2 bases and J shed 4 bases, with 12 bases lying between them. CDR3 region: CASSLMTIPYEQYF. The CDR3 DNA reads TGTGCCAGCAGTTTAATGACTATCCCTTACGAGCAGTACTTC.

In its sample, this clonotype was seen many times. The chain uses TRBV18 and TRBJ1-2, with unresolved D. Trimming shortened V by 2 bases and J by 7 bases, and 11 bases separated the two germline ends. CDR1 and CDR2 (germline): KGHSH, LQKENI. The CDR3 contains 13 residues. Here the CDR3 reads CASSPAGPSGYTF. The CDR3 DNA is TGTGCCAGCTCACCAGCCGGGCCGAGTGGCTACACCTTC.

Only a few counts were recorded for this clonotype. The gene calls are TRBV6-1 and TRBJ1-1; D is ambiguous. Germline CDR1 and CDR2: MNHNS and SASEGT. Trimming pared 6 bases from V and 1 base from J, leaving 9 bases between. The CDR3 has 13 amino acids. The CDR3 nucleotides read TGTGCCAGCAGCCGCAGCAGGAACACTGAAGCTTTCTTT. Translated, it gives CASSRSRNTEAFF.

This clonotype was found a few times. The V and J genes are TRBV10-3 and TRBJ2-1, with 9 bases aligning to TRBD2. CDR1 is ENHRY and CDR2 is SYGVKD in the germline V gene. There are 13 residues in the CDR3. The V gene end was trimmed by 9 bases and the J gene end by 6 bases; junction bases not matched to a gene: 6. Here the CDR3 DNA reads TGTGCCATTTTAGCGGGAGTCGGCAATGAGCAGTTCTTC. Its protein is CAILAGVGNEQFF.

This clonotype was found many times. The chain employs TRBV5-6 and TRBJ2-3, with 13 bases fitting TRBD2. The CDR3 extends over 17 amino acids. V lost 2 bases and J lost 6; bases outside the gene matches: 9. Germline loops: CDR1 SGHDT, CDR2 YYEEEE. The CDR3 protein is CASSLGGLAGVRDTQYF. The CDR3 nucleotides read TGTGCCAGCAGCTTAGGCGGACTAGCGGGAGTACGGGATACGCAGTATTTT.

The J gene is TRBJ1-2, the V gene TRBV7-9; maybe TRBD1 (5 bases). The V gene's germline CDR1 is SEHNR and CDR2 FQNEAQ (reference sequence). The CDR3 is 15 residues long. V lost 1 base to trimming and J lost 2 bases, with 11 bases between them. In DNA, the CDR3 is TGTGCCAGCAGCTTAGGTGTCGGACAAAACTATGGCTACACCTTC. Translated: CASSLGVGQNYGYTF. The variable domain in full, completed from reference TRBV7-9 and TRBJ1-2, reads DTGVSQNPRHKITKRGQNVTFRCDPISEHNRLYWYRQTLGQGPEFLTYFQNEAQLEKSRLLSDRFSAERPKGSFSTLEIQRTEQGDSAMYLCASSLGVGQNYGYTFGSGTRLTVV.

The chain is built from TRBV24-1 and TRBJ2-7; tentatively, D is TRBD2 (5 bases). CDR3 length: 15 amino acids. In germline, CDR1 is KGHDR, CDR2 SFDVKD. Trimming took 2 bases from V and 5 from J, leaving 15 bases between them. CDR3 sequence reads: CATSDSGAARNEQYF. The CDR3, as DNA: TGTGCCACCAGTGATTCTGGAGCGGCTCGGAACGAGCAGTACTTC.

This clonotype occurred many times. The chain recombines TRBV7-8 with TRBJ1-5; the match to TRBD1 covers 10 bases. CDR1 and CDR2 (germline): SGHVS, FQNEAQ. The trim removed 3 bases at V and 5 bases at J, leaving 4 bases unmatched. There are 15 residues in the CDR3. The CDR3 loop reads CASSLRDRGYQPQHF. The DNA for the CDR3 is TGTGCCAGCAGCTTGAGGGACAGGGGCTATCAGCCCCAGCATTTT. Complete variable domain (other parts from reference TRBV7-8 and TRBJ1-5): GAGVSQSPRYKVAKRGQDVALRCDPISGHVSLFWYQQALGQGPEFLTYFQNEAQLDKSGLPSDRFFAERPEGSVSTLKIQRTQQEDSAVYLCASSLRDRGYQPQHFGDGTRLSIL.

In this sample, this clonotype turned up many times. The chain is built from TRBV3-1 and TRBJ2-3; D not certain. Trimming stripped 0 bases from V and 5 bases from J, with 3 bases between. The CDR3 runs to 12 residues. Per the germline V gene, CDR1 is LGHDT and CDR2 is YNNKEL (reference sequence). This CDR3 is CASSQDLDTQYF. The CDR3 DNA reads as TGTGCCAGCAGCCAAGATCTAGATACGCAGTATTTT.

This clonotype appeared many times. This chain links TRBV6-6 with TRBJ2-5, with 9 bases aligning to TRBD2. The CDR3 has 14 amino acids. Unmatched junction bases numbered 3, after V lost 2 bases and J lost 5 bases. Germline CDR1 reads MNHNY; CDR2 reads SVGAGI (reference sequence). CDR3 DNA: TGTGCCAGCAGTTACGGCGGGAGGGTTGAGACCCAGTACTTC. Translation: CASSYGGRVETQYF.

This clonotype has at least ten counts. V and J are TRBV7-2 and TRBJ2-7, with unresolved D. The germline CDR1 and CDR2 sequences are SGHTA and FQGNSA. The CDR3 contains 14 residues. Trimming stripped 3 bases from V and 3 bases from J, with 12 bases between. Here the CDR3 DNA reads TGTGCCAGCAGCTTTTCCCGGGCTAGCTACGAGCAGTACTTC. Its protein product is CASSFSRASYEQYF.

The table lists this clonotype with many counts. J is TRBJ1-1 and V is TRBV7-3; D might be TRBD1 (5 bases). The germline CDR1 and CDR2 sequences are SGHTA and FQGTGA. The CDR3 runs to 14 residues. V lost 5 bases, J lost 1 base, and 11 bases lay in between. The chain's CDR3 is CASSTGTQNTEAFF. The CDR3 bases are TGTGCCAGCAGCACCGGGACCCAGAACACTGAAGCTTTCTTT.

This clonotype showed up many times. The rearrangement joins TRBV28 to TRBJ1-2; 8 nucleotides match TRBD1. From germline, CDR1 is MDHEN and CDR2 SYDVKM. The CDR3 spans 13 residues. The trim removed 6 bases at V and 6 bases at J, leaving 6 bases unmatched. CDR3 sequence (DNA): TGTGCCAGCAGAATCGGGACAGGAGATGGCTACACCTTC. Translated, it gives CASRIGTGDGYTF.

Worth noting for this clonotype: A much larger clone differs from this one at a single base, so this may be a read error. The rearrangement links TRBV6-2 or TRBV6-3 to TRBJ1-5; D is unresolved. The V gene's germline CDR1 is MNHEY and CDR2 SVGEGT. The CDR3 has 15 amino acids. CDR3 loop: CAGSYSFDGNQPQHF. The CDR3 nucleotides are TGTGCCGGCAGTTACTCTTTCGACGGGAACCAGCCCCAGCATTTT.

Concerning this clonotype: This may be a read error, as it is one base from a much larger clone. The chain combines TRBV20-1 with TRBJ2-3, with D possibly matching TRBD2 (6 bases). CDR1 and CDR2 from the germline V gene are DFQATT and SNEGSKA (reference sequence). This CDR3 contains 13 residues. The CDR3 region has the DNA TGCAGTGATAGAGATTGGGGGGCAGATACGCAGTATTTT. This encodes CSDRDWGADTQYF.

This chain uses TRBV7-2 with TRBJ2-7, with D maybe TRBD2 (5 bases). Per germline, CDR1 SGHTA and CDR2 FQGNSA. V was clipped by 1 base and J by 7 bases, with 11 bases between them. The CDR3 has 13 amino acids. CDR3: CASSLVAGREQYF. The CDR3, as DNA: TGTGCCAGCAGCTTAGTCGCTGGGAGAGAGCAGTACTTC.

The chain carries TRBV11-3 and TRBJ2-1, with 10 bases aligning to TRBD2. The V gene's germline CDR1 is SGHNT and CDR2 YENEEA. J was trimmed by 3 bases and V by 2 bases; bases with no gene match: 16. The CDR3 runs 20 residues. The CDR3 reads CASSLTDGTSGNTFYNEQFF. The CDR3 nucleotides read TGTGCCAGCAGCTTAACGGATGGAACTAGCGGGAACACTTTCTACAATGAGCAGTTCTTC.

This clonotype was seen more than once but under ten times. The CDR3 DNA reads as TGTGCCAGTAGAGAAAAGGGGGACACTGAAGCTTTCTTT. As protein: CASREKGDTEAFF. This chain links TRBV19 with TRBJ1-1, with TRBD1 as a possible D gene (6 bases). Germline CDR1 LNHDA, CDR2 SQIVND (reference sequence). The CDR3 length is 13 residues. The V end was cut by 6 bases, the J end by 3 bases, with 11 bases between.